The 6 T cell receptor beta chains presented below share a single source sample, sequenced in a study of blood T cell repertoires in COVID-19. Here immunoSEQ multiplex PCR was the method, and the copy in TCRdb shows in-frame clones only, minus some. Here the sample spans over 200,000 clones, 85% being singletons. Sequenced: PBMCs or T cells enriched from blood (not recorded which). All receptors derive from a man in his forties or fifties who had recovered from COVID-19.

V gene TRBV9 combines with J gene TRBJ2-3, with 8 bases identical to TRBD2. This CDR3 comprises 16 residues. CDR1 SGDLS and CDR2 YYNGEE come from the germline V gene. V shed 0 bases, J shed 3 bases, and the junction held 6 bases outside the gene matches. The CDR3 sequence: CASSVGVAGRTDTQYF. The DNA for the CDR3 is TGTGCCAGCAGCGTAGGAGTAGCGGGAAGGACAGATACGCAGTATTTT.

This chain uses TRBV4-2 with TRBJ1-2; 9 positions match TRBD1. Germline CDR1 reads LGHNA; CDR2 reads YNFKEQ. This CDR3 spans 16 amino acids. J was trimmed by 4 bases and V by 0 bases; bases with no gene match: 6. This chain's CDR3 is CASSQDLTGGAYGYTF. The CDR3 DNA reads TGTGCCAGCAGCCAAGATCTTACAGGGGGCGCCTATGGCTACACCTTC.

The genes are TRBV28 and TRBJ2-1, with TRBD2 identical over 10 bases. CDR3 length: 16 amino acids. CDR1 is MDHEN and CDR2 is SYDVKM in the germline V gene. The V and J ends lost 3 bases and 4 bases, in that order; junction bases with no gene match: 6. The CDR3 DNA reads TGTGCCAGCAGTTTCCAAGCGGGAGGGCGGTACAATGAGCAGTTCTTC. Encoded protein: CASSFQAGGRYNEQFF.

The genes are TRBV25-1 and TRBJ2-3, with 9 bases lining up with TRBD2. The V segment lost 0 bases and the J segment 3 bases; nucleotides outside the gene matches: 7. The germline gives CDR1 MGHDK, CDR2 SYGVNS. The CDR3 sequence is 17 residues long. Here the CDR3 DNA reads TGTGCCAGCAGTGAATATGGGGTAGCGGGAGAAACAGATACGCAGTATTTT. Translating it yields CASSEYGVAGETDTQYF.

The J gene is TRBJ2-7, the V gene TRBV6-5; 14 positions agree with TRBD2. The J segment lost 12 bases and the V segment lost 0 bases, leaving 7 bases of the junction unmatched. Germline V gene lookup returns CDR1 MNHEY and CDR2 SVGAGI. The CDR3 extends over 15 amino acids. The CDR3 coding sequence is TGTGCCAGCAGTTACTCGAGACTAGCGGGAGGGCTTCCGTACTTC. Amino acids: CASSYSRLAGGLPYF.

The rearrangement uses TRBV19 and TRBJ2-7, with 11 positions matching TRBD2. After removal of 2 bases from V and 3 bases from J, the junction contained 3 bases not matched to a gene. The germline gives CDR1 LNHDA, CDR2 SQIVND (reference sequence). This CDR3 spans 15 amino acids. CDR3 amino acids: CASSISGLAGYEQYF. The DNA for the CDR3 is TGTGCCAGTAGTATATCCGGACTAGCGGGCTACGAGCAGTACTTC.